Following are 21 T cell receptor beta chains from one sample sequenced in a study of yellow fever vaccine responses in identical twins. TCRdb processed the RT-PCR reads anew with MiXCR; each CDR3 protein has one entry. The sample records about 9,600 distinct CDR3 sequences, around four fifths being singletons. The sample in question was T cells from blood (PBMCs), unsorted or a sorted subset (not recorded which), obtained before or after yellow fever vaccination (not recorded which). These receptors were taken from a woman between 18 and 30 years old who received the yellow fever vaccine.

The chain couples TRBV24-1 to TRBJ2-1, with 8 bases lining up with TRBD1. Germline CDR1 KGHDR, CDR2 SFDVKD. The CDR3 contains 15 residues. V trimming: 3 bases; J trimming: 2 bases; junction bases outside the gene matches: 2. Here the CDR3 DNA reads TGTGCCACCAGTGATCCGGGACAGGCCTACAATGAGCAGTTCTTC. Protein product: CATSDPGQAYNEQFF.

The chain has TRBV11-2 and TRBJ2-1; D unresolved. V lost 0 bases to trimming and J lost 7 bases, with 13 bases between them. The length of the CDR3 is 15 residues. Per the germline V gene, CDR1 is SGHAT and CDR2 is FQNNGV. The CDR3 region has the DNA TGTGCCAGCAGCTTAGAAGGGTGGAAAAGGAATGAGCAGTTCTTC. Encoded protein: CASSLEGWKRNEQFF.

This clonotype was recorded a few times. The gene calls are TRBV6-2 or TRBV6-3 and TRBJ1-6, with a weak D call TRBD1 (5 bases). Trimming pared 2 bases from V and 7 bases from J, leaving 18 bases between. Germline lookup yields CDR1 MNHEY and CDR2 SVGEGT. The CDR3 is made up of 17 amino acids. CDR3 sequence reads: CASSYTRPWGGNSPLHF. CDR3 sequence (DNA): TGTGCCAGCAGTTACACCCGCCCGTGGGGCGGCAATTCACCCCTCCACTTT.

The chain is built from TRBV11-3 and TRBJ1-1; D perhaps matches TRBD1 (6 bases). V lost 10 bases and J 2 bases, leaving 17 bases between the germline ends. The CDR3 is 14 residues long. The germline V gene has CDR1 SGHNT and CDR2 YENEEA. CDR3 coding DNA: TGTGCCACCAAGGGGGGGCAAGGAAACACTGAAGCTTTCTTT. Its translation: CATKGGQGNTEAFF.

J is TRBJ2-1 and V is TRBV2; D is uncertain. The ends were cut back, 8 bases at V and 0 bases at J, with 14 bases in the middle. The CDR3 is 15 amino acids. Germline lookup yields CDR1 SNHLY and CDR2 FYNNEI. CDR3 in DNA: TGTGCCAGCCATCTCTACTCCAGCTCCTACAATGAGCAGTTCTTC. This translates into CASHLYSSSYNEQFF.

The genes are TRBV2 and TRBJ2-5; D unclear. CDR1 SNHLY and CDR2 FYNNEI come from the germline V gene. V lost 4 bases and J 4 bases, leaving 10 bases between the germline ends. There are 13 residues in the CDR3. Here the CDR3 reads CASSGEAIETQYF. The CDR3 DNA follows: TGTGCCAGCAGTGGTGAGGCCATAGAGACCCAGTACTTC.

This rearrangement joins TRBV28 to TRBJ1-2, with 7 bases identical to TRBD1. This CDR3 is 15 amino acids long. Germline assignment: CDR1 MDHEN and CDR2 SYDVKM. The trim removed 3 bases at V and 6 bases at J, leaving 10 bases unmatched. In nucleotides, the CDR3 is TGTGCCAGCAGTTTCTCCGGGACAGATTTGGATGGCTACACCTTC. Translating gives CASSFSGTDLDGYTF.

DNA of the CDR3: TGTGCCAGCAGCTTGGAGGGTCAGGGGGTAGAGACCCAGTACTTC. As protein: CASSLEGQGVETQYF. The V call is TRBV11-2, the J call TRBJ2-5, with D possibly matching TRBD1 (7 bases). Germline CDR1 SGHAT, CDR2 FQNNGV. Trimming took off 3 bases at V and 4 bases at J, with 15 bases between the two ends. The CDR3 consists of 15 residues.

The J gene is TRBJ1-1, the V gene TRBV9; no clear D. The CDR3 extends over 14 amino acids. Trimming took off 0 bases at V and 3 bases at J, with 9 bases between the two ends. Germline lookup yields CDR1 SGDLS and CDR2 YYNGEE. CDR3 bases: TGTGCCAGCAGCGTAGTTGCCAGCTACACTGAAGCTTTCTTT. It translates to CASSVVASYTEAFF.

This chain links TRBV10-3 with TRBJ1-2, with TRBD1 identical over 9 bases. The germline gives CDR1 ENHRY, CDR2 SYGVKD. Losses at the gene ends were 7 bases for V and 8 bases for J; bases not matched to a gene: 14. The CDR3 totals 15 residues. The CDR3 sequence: CAIKGTGCPLDGYTF. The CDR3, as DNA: TGTGCCATCAAGGGGACAGGGTGTCCTTTAGACGGCTACACCTTC.

CDR3 nucleotides: TGCGCCAGCAGCTTGGGAGGGCCTCTAGGTGCGGATGAGCAGTTCTTC. Amino acids: CASSLGGPLGADEQFF. V gene TRBV5-1 combines with J gene TRBJ2-1; D is possibly TRBD2 (5 bases). From germline, CDR1 is SGHRS and CDR2 YFSETQ. The V end was cut by 0 bases, the J end by 8 bases, with 18 bases between. The CDR3 loop spans 16 amino acids.

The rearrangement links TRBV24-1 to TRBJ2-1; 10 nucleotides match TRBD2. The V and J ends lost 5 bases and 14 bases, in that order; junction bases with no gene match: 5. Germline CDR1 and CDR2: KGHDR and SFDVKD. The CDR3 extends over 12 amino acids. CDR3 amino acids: CATSVSSGSKFF. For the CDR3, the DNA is TGTGCCACCAGTGTGTCTAGCGGGAGTAAGTTCTTC.

The CDR3 nucleotides are TGTGCCAGCAGTCTAACGGGAGGTTATGGCTACACCTTC. Protein product: CASSLTGGYGYTF. This chain uses TRBV12-3 or TRBV12-4 with TRBJ1-2; D unresolved. Trimming cost V 5 bases and J 5 bases, with 12 bases left between them. This CDR3 comprises 13 residues.

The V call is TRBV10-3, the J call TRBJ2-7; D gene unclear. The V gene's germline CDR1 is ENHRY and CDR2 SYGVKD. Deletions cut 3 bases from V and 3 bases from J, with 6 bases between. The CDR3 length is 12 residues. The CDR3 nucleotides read TGTGCCATCAGTGACACCTTCTACGAGCAGTACGTC. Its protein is CAISDTFYEQYV.

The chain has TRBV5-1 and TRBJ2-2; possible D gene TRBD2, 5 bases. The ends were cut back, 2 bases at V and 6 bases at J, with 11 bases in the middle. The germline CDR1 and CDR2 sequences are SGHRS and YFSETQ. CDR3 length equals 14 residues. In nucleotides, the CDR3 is TGCGCCAGCAGCTTCGAGGGAGTCGCCGGGGAGCTGTTTTTT. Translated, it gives CASSFEGVAGELFF.

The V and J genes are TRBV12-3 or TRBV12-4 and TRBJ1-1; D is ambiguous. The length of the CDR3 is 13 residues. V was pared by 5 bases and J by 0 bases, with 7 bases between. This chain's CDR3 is CASSRALNTEAFF. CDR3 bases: TGTGCCAGCAGTCGCGCATTGAACACTGAAGCTTTCTTT.

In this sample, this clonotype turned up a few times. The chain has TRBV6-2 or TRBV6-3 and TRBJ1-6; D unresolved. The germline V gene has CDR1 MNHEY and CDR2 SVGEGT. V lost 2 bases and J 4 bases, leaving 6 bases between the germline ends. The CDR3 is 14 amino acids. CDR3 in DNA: TGTGCCAGCAGTTACCAGATTTATAATTCACCCCTCCACTTT. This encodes CASSYQIYNSPLHF.

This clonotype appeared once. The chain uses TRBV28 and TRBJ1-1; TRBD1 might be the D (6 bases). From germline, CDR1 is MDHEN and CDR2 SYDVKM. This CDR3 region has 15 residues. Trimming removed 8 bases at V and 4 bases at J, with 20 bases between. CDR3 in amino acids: CASQGQRPLGTEAFF. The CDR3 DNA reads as TGTGCCAGCCAAGGACAGAGGCCCCTGGGCACTGAAGCTTTCTTT.

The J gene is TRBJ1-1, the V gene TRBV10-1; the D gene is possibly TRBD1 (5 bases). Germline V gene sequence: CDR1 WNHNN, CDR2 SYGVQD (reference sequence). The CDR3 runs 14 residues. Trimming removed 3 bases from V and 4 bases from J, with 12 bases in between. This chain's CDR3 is CASSERTRATEAFF. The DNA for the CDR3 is TGCGCCAGCAGTGAACGAACCAGGGCCACTGAAGCTTTCTTT.

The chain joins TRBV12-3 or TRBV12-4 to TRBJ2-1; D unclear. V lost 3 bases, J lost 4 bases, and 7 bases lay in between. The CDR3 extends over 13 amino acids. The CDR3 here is CASSFPPYNEQFF. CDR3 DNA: TGTGCCAGCAGTTTCCCTCCATACAATGAGCAGTTCTTC.

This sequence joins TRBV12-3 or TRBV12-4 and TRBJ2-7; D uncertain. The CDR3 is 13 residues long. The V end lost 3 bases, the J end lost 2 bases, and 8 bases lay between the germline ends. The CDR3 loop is CASSFLSAYEQYF. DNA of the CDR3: TGTGCCAGCAGTTTTTTGTCCGCCTACGAGCAGTACTTC.